This T cell receptor (beta chain) was captured by sequencing in a study of T cell responses to AZD1222 COVID-19 vaccine. Whole-study context: Second-dose timings of about 4 or about 12 weeks were pooled.

The method was immunoSEQ multiplex PCR; TCRdb's version includes in-frame clones alone and lacks a portion of them. The table lists roughly 130,000 clones, 90% to 95% of them singletons, with approximately 3% in the top ten. The V segment lost 3 bases and the J segment 4 bases; nucleotides outside the gene matches: 13. Germline V CDR1 and CDR2: MNHEY, SMNVEV (reference sequence). This CDR3 is 19 amino acids long. A note on this clone: The antigen is undetermined.

Study outcomes and limitations: Two AZD1222 doses significantly raised spike-specific TCR breadth and depth over controls. There were mostly white British donors and more females than males, and clonal diversity was possibly underestimated. At study baseline, merely several AZD1222 recipients were seropositive.

This chain connects TRBV27 to TRBJ2-6; 9 bases are shared with TRBD1. Specimen: peripheral blood, collected on day 0 of AZD1222 vaccination. This clonotype was sampled from an adult in good health. CDR3 protein: CASSFIPGQGSFGANVLTF. DNA for the CDR3: TGTGCCAGCAGTTTTATACCGGGACAGGGAAGTTTCGGGGCCAACGTCCTGACTTTC.